This TCR beta chain was profiled in a study of blood T cell repertoires in COVID-19. Study information: Samples taken during acute and convalescent COVID-19 were collected in the United States, Italy and Spain. Sample material is recorded as cDNA or gDNA derived from T cells, B-cell-depleted T cells, or PBMCs.

Authors' processing steps: By means of reference gene primer amplification, nucleated cell counts were estimated. The protocol was immunoSEQ multiplex PCR, while the TCRdb copy is restricted to in-frame clones and leaves out a portion. V, J and clone size were drawn from that table, and D and trimming were deduced from the DNA. The table lists 110,000 or so clones, roughly 85% of them singletons, with just over 5.5% in the top ten. Seattle researchers signed up patients amid active infection and tracked them longitudinally. V was clipped by 3 bases and J by 0 bases, with 6 bases between them. The CDR3 spans 14 residues. The germline CDR1 and CDR2 sequences are SGDLS and YYNGEE.

The TCR sequence derives from a woman aged 60-75 years with COVID-19, enrolled during active disease. The sequenced sample consisted of peripheral blood. V is TRBV9 and J is TRBJ2-2, with D uncertain. CDR3 nucleotide sequence: TGTGCCAGCAGCGAACGCGCGAACACCGGGGAGCTGTTTTTT. It codes for CASSERANTGELFF.